This T cell receptor (beta chain) stems from a study of identical twins. Study-wide results and caveats: Twins' excess sharing was less marked for out-of-frame beta sequences.

Details on this clonotype: Antigen unknown.

TCRdb passed the 5' RACE reads through MiXCR, listing each CDR3 protein once. The sample holds approximately 690,000 distinct CDR3 sequences, over 5% seen once. Sample: naive T cells sorted from blood. The sequence came from a man younger than 35 in good health.

The CDR3 spells CASSLASLNTQYF. The CDR3, as DNA: TGTGCCAGCAGCTTAGCTTCCCTAAATACGCAGTATTTT. The rearrangement links TRBV11-2 to TRBJ2-3, with D hard to call. Trimming pared 1 base from V and 7 bases from J, leaving 9 bases between. The CDR3 consists of 13 residues. In germline, CDR1 is SGHAT, CDR2 FQNNGV.